Listed below are T cell receptor beta chains from one sample, sequenced in a study of technical replicates of blood from several donors. Repertoires were generated with immunoSEQ multiplex PCR, while TCRdb's copy carries only in-frame clones and drops some. Found here are tens of thousands of clones, around 91% of them singletons; the top ten hold under 5%. The sequenced sample consisted of PBMCs. These TCRs come from a human donor in good health. Some clones in this sample may be carry-over from other donors' samples. Both conserved end residues are trimmed from each CDR3. Clone size, where shown, is once, few, many, or a class for clones that have expanded.

V gene: TRBV7-8; clone size: -; J gene: TRBJ2-3; CDR3 protein: ASSLVYSGGARDTQY
V gene: TRBV29-1; clone size: -; J gene: TRBJ2-1; CDR3 protein: SVGSGSSYNEQF
V gene: TRBV7-2; clone size: -; J gene: TRBJ2-7; CDR3 protein: ASGRPTGQAYEQY
V gene: TRBV4-2; clone size: once; J gene: TRBJ2-5; CDR3 protein: ASSQGGGRPETQY
V gene: TRBV7-8; clone size: -; J gene: TRBJ2-7; CDR3 protein: ASSRDYDYEQY
V gene: TRBV6-5; clone size: -; J gene: TRBJ1-6; CDR3 protein: ASSYTGGQNSPLH
V gene: TRBV5-1; clone size: -; J gene: TRBJ2-7; CDR3 protein: AGAKSYEQY
V gene: TRBV2; clone size: -; J gene: TRBJ2-1; CDR3 protein: ASSLGTGNEQF
V gene: TRBV4-3; clone size: medium-sized; J gene: TRBJ2-5; CDR3 protein: ASSQERGGQETQY
V gene: TRBV29-1; clone size: -; J gene: TRBJ1-2; CDR3 protein: SVTKTGAYGYT
V gene: TRBV6-6; clone size: -; J gene: TRBJ2-6; CDR3 protein: ASAARSGANVLT
V gene: TRBV5-8; clone size: -; J gene: TRBJ1-2; CDR3 protein: ASSPGGGSGYGYT
V gene: TRBV7-9; clone size: -; J gene: TRBJ1-2; CDR3 protein: ASSLSGNGYT
V gene: TRBV2; clone size: -; J gene: TRBJ2-7; CDR3 protein: ASSDIGSGSYEQY
V gene: TRBV5-1; clone size: -; J gene: TRBJ2-2; CDR3 protein: ASSLAGPPRAGELF
V gene: TRBV7-8; clone size: -; J gene: TRBJ1-5; CDR3 protein: ASSQAGRPQH
V gene: TRBV9; clone size: -; J gene: TRBJ2-1; CDR3 protein: ASSVDPAGVNEQF
V gene: TRBV5-6; clone size: -; J gene: TRBJ2-2; CDR3 protein: ASRRYPAGYTGELF
V gene: TRBV27; clone size: -; J gene: TRBJ2-2; CDR3 protein: ASSPFDTGELF
V gene: TRBV6-5; clone size: -; J gene: TRBJ2-4; CDR3 protein: ASSYGSGGKKNIQY
V gene: TRBV30; clone size: -; J gene: TRBJ1-5; CDR3 protein: AWSIATNQPQH
V gene: TRBV5-8; clone size: -; J gene: TRBJ2-1; CDR3 protein: ASSSGQNEQF
V gene: TRBV27; clone size: -; J gene: TRBJ2-7; CDR3 protein: ASSPSSYEQY
V gene: TRBV5-1; clone size: -; J gene: TRBJ2-5; CDR3 protein: ASSLYSGGAYETQY
V gene: TRBV6-6; clone size: -; J gene: TRBJ1-1; CDR3 protein: ASSQGGKGTEAF
V gene: TRBV14; clone size: -; J gene: TRBJ2-1; CDR3 protein: ASSQEWGWRLADPLFNEQF
V gene: TRBV7-9; clone size: -; J gene: TRBJ1-2; CDR3 protein: ASSLGAGEGYGYT
V gene: TRBV5-1; clone size: once; J gene: TRBJ1-2; CDR3 protein: ASSLGDRSGGYT
V gene: TRBV4-1; clone size: -; J gene: TRBJ1-5; CDR3 protein: ASSQVISNQPQH
V gene: TRBV5-6; clone size: -; J gene: TRBJ1-2; CDR3 protein: ASSLGGGVDGYT
V gene: TRBV7-3; clone size: -; J gene: TRBJ2-2; CDR3 protein: ASSSSGRASGELF